A single sample is the source of the 10 T cell receptor beta chains below, sequenced in a study of blood T cell repertoires in COVID-19. Assay used: immunoSEQ multiplex PCR; TCRdb lists only in-frame clones, some missing. The sample has roughly 68,000 clones, 75% to 90% seen once. The sequencing input was peripheral blood. Receptors were obtained from a woman aged 45-65 years with active COVID-19.

This clone was seen a handful of times. The chain has TRBV11-2 and TRBJ2-5; 8 bases line up with TRBD1. The J segment lost 9 bases and the V segment lost 1 base, leaving 10 bases of the junction unmatched. Germline assignment: CDR1 SGHAT and CDR2 FQNNGV. This CDR3 has 15 amino acids. The CDR3 region has the DNA TGTGCCAGCAGCTTAGCCTGGACAGGGTTTCAGGCCCAGTACTTC. Protein sequence: CASSLAWTGFQAQYF.

This clone appeared once. The chain carries TRBV19 and TRBJ1-1, with 8 bases matching TRBD1. Per germline, CDR1 LNHDA and CDR2 SQIVND (reference sequence). J was trimmed by 3 bases and V by 6 bases; bases with no gene match: 9. The CDR3 is made up of 15 amino acids. CDR3 coding DNA: TGTGCCAGTAGAAAAGGGACAGGCGGTTACACTGAAGCTTTCTTT. Translated: CASRKGTGGYTEAFF.

The genes are TRBV27 and TRBJ2-7; 7 nucleotides agree with TRBD2. The J segment lost 2 bases and the V segment lost 4 bases, leaving 5 bases of the junction unmatched. The CDR3 has 14 amino acids. Germline V gene lookup returns CDR1 MNHEY and CDR2 SMNVEV (reference sequence). CDR3 sequence reads: CASSWGGGAYEQYF. The CDR3, as DNA: TGTGCCAGCAGTTGGGGTGGGGGGGCCTACGAGCAGTACTTC.

The rearrangement uses TRBV28 and TRBJ2-1, with 13 nucleotides matching TRBD2. CDR1 and CDR2 (germline): MDHEN, SYDVKM. Germline trimming cut 3 bases from V and 2 bases from J; bases unmatched to any gene: 1. This CDR3 region has 16 residues. The CDR3 sequence is CASSLGTSGAYNEQFF. The CDR3 DNA reads as TGTGCCAGCAGTTTGGGGACTAGCGGGGCCTACAATGAGCAGTTCTTC.

The V and J genes are TRBV24-1 and TRBJ2-1, with 12 positions matching TRBD2. Germline V gene sequence: CDR1 KGHDR, CDR2 SFDVKD. The CDR3 runs to 14 residues. The junction had 5 bases not matched to a gene; V was cut back by 5 bases and J by 10 bases. The CDR3 region has the DNA TGTGCCACCAGTGGTTCGACTAGCGGGGGAGAGCAGTTCTTC. It translates to CATSGSTSGGEQFF.

The rearrangement links TRBV28 to TRBJ1-5; D may be TRBD1 (5 bases). CDR1 MDHEN and CDR2 SYDVKM come from the germline V gene. The CDR3 is 16 amino acids. Trimming took 5 bases from V and 4 from J, leaving 18 bases between them. DNA of the CDR3: TGTGCCAGCAGTCCGCAGGGTGGGCTAAGAAATCAGCCCCAGCATTTT. Residues: CASSPQGGLRNQPQHF.

The chain combines TRBV5-4 with TRBJ2-1; 7 nucleotides agree with TRBD1. The V segment lost 4 bases and the J segment 5 bases; nucleotides outside the gene matches: 3. The germline gives CDR1 SGHNT, CDR2 YYREEE (reference sequence). This CDR3 is 13 amino acids long. CDR3 nucleotide sequence: TGTGCCAGCAGCCAAACAGGGGACAATGAGCAGTTCTTC. Translated, it gives CASSQTGDNEQFF.

The chain uses TRBV9 and TRBJ2-3, with 7 positions matching TRBD2. This CDR3 has 17 amino acids. V lost 7 bases and J lost 5; bases outside the gene matches: 19. CDR1 and CDR2 from the germline V gene are SGDLS and YYNGEE. The CDR3 spells CASSSPEGAPGGDTQYF. Written as DNA, the CDR3 is TGTGCCAGCTCATCCCCCGAAGGCGCTCCGGGGGGAGATACGCAGTATTTT.

J is TRBJ1-1 and V is TRBV5-1; 10 bases agree with TRBD1. V lost 4 bases to trimming and J lost 0 bases; unmatched junction nucleotides: 6. The germline CDR1 and CDR2 sequences are SGHRS and YFSETQ. This CDR3 comprises 16 residues. The CDR3 is CASSLPTGGLNTEAFF. In nucleotides, the CDR3 is TGCGCCAGCAGCCTCCCGACAGGGGGCTTGAACACTGAAGCTTTCTTT.

The chain combines TRBV18 with TRBJ2-1; D is perhaps TRBD2 (5 bases). Trimming took off 3 bases at V and 5 bases at J, with 17 bases between the two ends. Germline CDR1 is KGHSH and CDR2 is LQKENI. CDR3 size: 16 residues. The DNA of the CDR3 is TGTGCCAGCTCACCGCCACTAGTAATCCCCAACAATGAGCAGTTCTTC. It yields the protein CASSPPLVIPNNEQFF.